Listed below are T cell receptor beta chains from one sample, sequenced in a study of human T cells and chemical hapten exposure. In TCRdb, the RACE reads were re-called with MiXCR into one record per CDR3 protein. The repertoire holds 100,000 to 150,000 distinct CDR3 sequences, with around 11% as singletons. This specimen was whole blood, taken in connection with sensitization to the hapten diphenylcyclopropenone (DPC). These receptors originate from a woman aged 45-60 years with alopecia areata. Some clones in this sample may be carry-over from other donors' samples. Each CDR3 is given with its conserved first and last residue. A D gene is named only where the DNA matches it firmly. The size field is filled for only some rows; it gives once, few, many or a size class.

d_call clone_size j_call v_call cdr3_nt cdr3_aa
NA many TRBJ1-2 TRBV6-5 TGTGCCGCAGAGGGCAGCGGGCCCCTAGGAAATGGCTACACCTTC CAAEGSGPLGNGYTF
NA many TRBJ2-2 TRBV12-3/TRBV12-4 TGTGCCAGCAGTTTATTACTAGGGGCCGGGGAGCTGTTTTTT CASSLLLGAGELFF
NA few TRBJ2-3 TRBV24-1 TGTGCCACCAGTGACCTAGGCATCCTAGGAACAGATACGCAGTATTTT CATSDLGILGTDTQYF
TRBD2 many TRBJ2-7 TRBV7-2 TGTGCCAGCAGCCCGGGGGGGGGGAGGCCCTCCTCCTACGAGCAGTACTTC CASSPGGGRPSSYEQYF
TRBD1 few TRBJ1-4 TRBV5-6 TGTGCCAGCAGCTTGGTAGGCAGGGGGCGAACAACTAATGAAAAACTGTTTTTT CASSLVGRGRTTNEKLFF
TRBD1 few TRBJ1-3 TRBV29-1 TGCAGCGTTGATGGGACAGGGACGTTCTATGCGGGAAACACCATATATTTT CSVDGTGTFYAGNTIYF
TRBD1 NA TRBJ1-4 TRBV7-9 TGTGCCAGCAGCTCCGGACAAGGACAGGGCGCTAATGAAAAACTGTTTTTT CASSSGQGQGANEKLFF
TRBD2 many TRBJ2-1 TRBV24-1 TGTGCCACCAGTGATTTTGAGGCTAGCGGGAAAGAAAATGAGCAGTTCTTC CATSDFEASGKENEQFF
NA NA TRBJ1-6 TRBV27 TGTGCCAGCAGTTTAAGTCGGACGACTCCAAATTCACCCCTCCACTTT CASSLSRTTPNSPLHF
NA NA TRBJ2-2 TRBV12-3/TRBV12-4 TGTGCCAGCAGTTTGGGGCAGGGGTTCACCGGGGAGCTGTTTTTT CASSLGQGFTGELFF
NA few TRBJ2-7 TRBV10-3 TGTGCCATCAGTGAGATCACTGCCGAGCAGTACTTC CAISEITAEQYF
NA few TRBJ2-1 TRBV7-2 TGTGCCAGCAGCTTCGGGACTCGCGTCCACAATGAGCAGTTCTTC CASSFGTRVHNEQFF
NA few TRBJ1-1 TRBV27 TGTGCCAGCAGCCCGACCTGGTTCAACACTGAAGCTTTCTTT CASSPTWFNTEAFF
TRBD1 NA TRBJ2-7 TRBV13 TGTGCCAGCAGCCTCCGGGACAGGGGAACCTACGAGCAGTACTTC CASSLRDRGTYEQYF
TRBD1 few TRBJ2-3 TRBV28 TGTGCCAACCGGGACAGGTTCACAGATACGCAGTATTTT CANRDRFTDTQYF
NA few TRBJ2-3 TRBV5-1 TGCGCCAGCAGCTCCGCCGGAGCGGAGCTCACAGATACGCAGTATTTT CASSSAGAELTDTQYF
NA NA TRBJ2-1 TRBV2 TGTGCCAGCAGTGAAGAGGGGGCCTACAATGAGCAGTTCTTC CASSEEGAYNEQFF
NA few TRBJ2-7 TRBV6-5 TGTGCCAGCAGACCCGGGACACCCGATGCCTACGAGCAGTACTTC CASRPGTPDAYEQYF
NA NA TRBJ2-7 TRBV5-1 TGCGCCAGCAGCTTACAGGTCCACTCCTACGAGCAGTACTTC CASSLQVHSYEQYF
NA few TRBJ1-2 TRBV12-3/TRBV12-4 TGTGCCAGCGAAGAGGGACGCTATGGCTACACCTTC CASEEGRYGYTF
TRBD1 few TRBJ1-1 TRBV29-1 TGCAGCGTTGGGACAGGGATGAACACTGAAGCTTTCTTT CSVGTGMNTEAFF
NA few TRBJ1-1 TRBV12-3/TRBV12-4 TGTGCCAGCACCCTGTACGGGGGCGCGGGCACTGAAGCTTTCTTT CASTLYGGAGTEAFF
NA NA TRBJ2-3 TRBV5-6 TGTGCCAGCAGCTTATCCCCAAGGGCAGATACGCAGTATTTT CASSLSPRADTQYF
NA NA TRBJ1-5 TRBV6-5 TGTGCCAGCAGTTACAACGGGGCGGCTCAGCCCCAGCATTTT CASSYNGAAQPQHF
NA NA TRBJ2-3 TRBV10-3 TGTGCCATCAGTGGGACCGGAGATACGCAGTATTTT CAISGTGDTQYF
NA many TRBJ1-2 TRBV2 TGTGCCAGCAGTGAAGAGGCCGGGAACTATGGCTACACCTTC CASSEEAGNYGYTF
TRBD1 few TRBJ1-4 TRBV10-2 TGCGCCAGCAGTGAGCCCGGACAGGGGAATGAGGAAAAACTGTTTTTT CASSEPGQGNEEKLFF
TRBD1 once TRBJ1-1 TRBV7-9 TGTGCCAGCAGCAGTATCCAGGGGGACACTGAAGCTTTCTTT CASSSIQGDTEAFF
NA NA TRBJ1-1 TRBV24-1 TGTGCCACCAGTATCGGGGGGAACACTGAAGCTTTCTTT CATSIGGNTEAFF
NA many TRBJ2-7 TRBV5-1 TGCGCCAGCAGCTCGTTACCCTCCTACGAGCAGTACTTC CASSSLPSYEQYF
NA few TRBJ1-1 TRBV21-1 TGTGCCAGCAGCAGCGGGAATGAAGCTTTCTTT CASSSGNEAFF
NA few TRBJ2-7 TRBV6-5 TGTGCCAGCAGTTCGAGGACAGGGGTTGTACTAGCGGCCCACTACGAGCAGTACTTC CASSSRTGVVLAAHYEQYF
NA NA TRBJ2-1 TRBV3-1 TGTGCCAGCAGCCCCGATAGCGTTAACTCCTACAATGAGCAGTTCTTC CASSPDSVNSYNEQFF
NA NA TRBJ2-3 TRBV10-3 TGTGCCATCAGTGACGTCGTTAGCACAGATACGCAGTATTTT CAISDVVSTDTQYF
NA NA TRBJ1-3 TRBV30 TGTGCCTGGAGTGTAAAAGGAGGGACTGGAAACACCATATATTTT CAWSVKGGTGNTIYF
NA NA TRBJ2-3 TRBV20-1 TGCAGTGCTAGCGACAGGTTTGGGCCAGATACGCAGTATTTT CSASDRFGPDTQYF
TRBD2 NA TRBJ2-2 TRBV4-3 TGCGCCAGCAGCCAAGAGGCTAGCGGGTACACCGGGGAGCTGTTTTTT CASSQEASGYTGELFF
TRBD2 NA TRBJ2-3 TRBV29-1 TGCAGCGTTGAAAAGAGGTCTAGCGGGGGGGATACGCAGTATTTT CSVEKRSSGGDTQYF
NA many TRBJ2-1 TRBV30 TGTGCCTGGAGCTCCTCCTACAATGAGCAGTTCTTC CAWSSSYNEQFF
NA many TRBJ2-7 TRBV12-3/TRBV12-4 TGTGCCAGCAGTCTTAACGGTGCCGCCTACGAGCAGTACTTC CASSLNGAAYEQYF
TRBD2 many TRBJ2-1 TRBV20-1 TGCAGTGCTAGAACCTCAAGTAGTCCTAGCGGGAGGGTCACGAGGGCCAATGAGCAGTTCTTC CSARTSSSPSGRVTRANEQFF
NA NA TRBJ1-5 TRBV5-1 TGCGCCAGCAGCCCTGGAGAGGGTAGTCAGCCCCAGCATTTT CASSPGEGSQPQHF
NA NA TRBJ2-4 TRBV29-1 TGCAGCGTTCTTGGACAGCCGAGGGACAAAAACATTCAGTACTTC CSVLGQPRDKNIQYF